The sample holds a few counts of the clone carrying this T cell receptor beta chain. Antigen: not known. This specimen belongs to a study of T cell repertoires in cytomegalovirus infection. Study-wide results and limits: Across the ex vivo response, the dominant clonotypes were HLA-C-restricted CMV-specific TCR beta clonotypes. Summed frequency of public TCR beta families distinguished CMV carriers with the relevant HLA.

Each CDR3 protein gets one entry after TCRdb re-called the reads with MiXCR. The top ten hold around 14% of the sample, which has about 300,000 distinct CDR3 sequences, roughly 23% seen once. The germline V and J ends were trimmed by 4 bases and 4 bases, with 9 bases remaining between them. CDR3 size: 12 residues. In germline, CDR1 is SQVTM, CDR2 ANQGSEA. Material: PBMCs. The chain combines TRBV29-1 with TRBJ2-3; D tentatively reads TRBD1 or TRBD2 (5 bases each). This clonotype was sampled from a human donor in good health (CMV status not recorded). Some clones in this sample may be carry-over from other donors' samples. DNA of the CDR3: TGCAGCGTTGGGCAGGGAGCAGATACGCAGTATTTT. This codes for CSVGQGADTQYF.